Listed below are T cell receptor beta chains from one sample, sequenced in a study of control samples from healthy donors and cancer patients. This table comes from immunoSEQ multiplex PCR, and its TCRdb copy is limited to in-frame clones, with some not included. The table lists about 52,000 clones, roughly 95% of them singletons, with approximately 2.4% in the top ten. Sequenced input: blood. All receptors derive from a man aged 30-40 years in good health. CDR3s include the opening cysteine and the closing phenylalanine or tryptophan. D genes are given only for firm matches. Where a row states a size, it is once, few, many or the class of an expanded clone; other rows omit it.

D gene	J gene	V gene	clone size	CDR3 DNA	CDR3 protein
NA	TRBJ2-3	TRBV18	NA	TGTGCCAGCTCTCCCCTTAGCGGAAGCCGAGATACGCAGTATTTT	CASSPLSGSRDTQYF
NA	TRBJ2-7	TRBV5-1	NA	TGCGCCAGCAGCCGGAACCCGGGACGGGATTACGAGCAGTACTTC	CASSRNPGRDYEQYF
NA	TRBJ2-3	TRBV4-3	once	TGCGCCAGCAGCCAAGAAAACGGCCCCGAAGATACGCAGTATTTT	CASSQENGPEDTQYF
TRBD2	TRBJ2-7	TRBV11-3	NA	TGTGCCAGCAGCTTAGAGGGAGGGTCCGAGCAGTACTTC	CASSLEGGSEQYF
NA	TRBJ1-5	TRBV15	NA	TGTGCCACCAGCAGAGATCTCTGGGGCCAGCCCCAGCATTTT	CATSRDLWGQPQHF
NA	TRBJ1-3	TRBV14	NA	TGTGCCAGCAGCCAAGCGCCTACCTGGGAGATAACTGGAAACACCATATATTTT	CASSQAPTWEITGNTIYF
TRBD1	TRBJ2-7	TRBV6-4	NA	TGTGCCAGCAGTGACAGCCTCCGGGACAGGGTCAAGTACTTC	CASSDSLRDRVKYF
TRBD1	TRBJ2-3	TRBV6-5	NA	TGTGCCAGCAGCTCCGGGACAGGGGTGTCAGATACGCAGTATTTT	CASSSGTGVSDTQYF
NA	TRBJ1-1	TRBV21-1	NA	TGTGCCAGCAGCAAAGGGAAGGGGGCTGAAGCTTTCTTT	CASSKGKGAEAFF
NA	TRBJ1-3	TRBV18	NA	TGTGCCAGCTCACCATTATCGGTTAATGGTGGAAACACCATATATTTT	CASSPLSVNGGNTIYF
TRBD1	TRBJ2-2	TRBV24-1	NA	TGTGCCACCAGTGATTTGGGGACAGGGGTCACCGGGGAGCTGTTTTTT	CATSDLGTGVTGELFF
TRBD2	TRBJ2-1	TRBV7-8	NA	TGTGCCAGCAGCTTAAGGACTAGCTTCAACAATGAGCAGTTCTTC	CASSLRTSFNNEQFF
NA	TRBJ2-1	TRBV4-3	NA	TGCGCCAGCAGCCAAGTTGATCGGGCTTACAATGAGCAGTTCTTC	CASSQVDRAYNEQFF
TRBD2	TRBJ2-7	TRBV4-2	once	TGTGCCAGCAGCCCTCCACCATTGGGGCTAGCGGTCTACGAGCAGTACTTC	CASSPPPLGLAVYEQYF
NA	TRBJ1-1	TRBV7-9	once	TGTGCCAGCAGCTTAGACTGGGGGACTGAAGCTTTCTTT	CASSLDWGTEAFF
NA	TRBJ2-7	TRBV5-6	NA	TGTGCCAGCAGTCAGACGGTCTCCTACGAGCAGTACTTC	CASSQTVSYEQYF
NA	TRBJ1-5	TRBV12-5	NA	TGTGCTAGTGGTTTGGTAGGGTGGGATCAGCCCCAGCATTTT	CASGLVGWDQPQHF
NA	TRBJ2-2	TRBV30	NA	TGTGCCTGCACCGGGACCTTTCTCACCGGGGAGCTGTTTTTT	CACTGTFLTGELFF
NA	TRBJ1-2	TRBV5-6	NA	TGTGCCAGCAGACTGAGGCAGGATGATGGCTACACCTTC	CASRLRQDDGYTF
NA	TRBJ1-1	TRBV2	NA	TGTGCCAGCAGTCAACAGGGAGGTGAAGCTTTCTTT	CASSQQGGEAFF
NA	TRBJ2-1	TRBV6-6	NA	TGTGCCAGCTTCATACAGCGGGTAAGGTACAATGAGCAGTTCTTC	CASFIQRVRYNEQFF
NA	TRBJ1-5	TRBV6-1	few	TGTGCCAGCAGTGAAGCCGCGGCAGGGAGCAATCAGCCCCAGCATTTT	CASSEAAAGSNQPQHF
TRBD2	TRBJ2-3	TRBV5-1	once	TGCGCCAGCAGCTTTGGGAGCGGGAGATCAGATACGCAGTATTTT	CASSFGSGRSDTQYF
NA	TRBJ1-1	TRBV6-5	NA	TGTGCCAGCAGTTACGGGGGGCCAGGCACTGAAGCTTTCTTT	CASSYGGPGTEAFF
NA	TRBJ1-5	TRBV18	NA	TGTGCCAGCTCACCGGACAGAAATCAGCCCCAGCATTTT	CASSPDRNQPQHF
NA	TRBJ2-7	TRBV5-8	NA	TGTGCCAGCAGCCCCACGGGACATAACTACGAGCAGTACTTC	CASSPTGHNYEQYF
TRBD1	TRBJ1-2	TRBV30	NA	TGTGCCTGGAGCTTGGGACAGAACTATGGCTACACCTTC	CAWSLGQNYGYTF
NA	TRBJ1-1	TRBV27	once	TGTGCCAGCAGTTTATATCAGGGGCAAGGGAACACTGAAGCTTTCTTT	CASSLYQGQGNTEAFF
TRBD1	TRBJ1-3	TRBV13	NA	TGTGCCAGCAGCATGGACAGGCCACACTCTGGAAACACCATATATTTT	CASSMDRPHSGNTIYF
NA	TRBJ2-1	TRBV6-5	NA	TGTGCCAGCAGTTATCAGCCGGATTACAATGAGCAGTTCTTC	CASSYQPDYNEQFF
TRBD1	TRBJ2-7	TRBV6-5	few	TGTGCCAGCAGTTACGGGACAGGGAACTACGAGCAGTACTTC	CASSYGTGNYEQYF
NA	TRBJ2-1	TRBV3-1/TRBV3-2	NA	TGTGCCAGCAGCCAAGATTCTCTAGGGGGTGAGCAGTTCTTC	CASSQDSLGGEQFF
NA	TRBJ2-2	TRBV7-9	NA	TGTGTCACACCCGGGATTCTGAACACCGGGGAGCTGTTTTTT	CVTPGILNTGELFF
NA	TRBJ2-2	TRBV29-1	NA	TGCAGCGTTGAACAACAGAACACCGGGGAGCTGTTTTTT	CSVEQQNTGELFF
NA	TRBJ2-1	TRBV20-1	NA	TGCAGTGCTAGTAACGTGGTAGTTCTTGGGCGTGAGCAGTTCTTC	CSASNVVVLGREQFF
TRBD1	TRBJ1-4	TRBV19	NA	TGTGCCAGTAGTATCCGTCGACAGGGAGGAAAACTGTTTTTT	CASSIRRQGGKLFF
TRBD1	TRBJ2-3	TRBV11-3	NA	TGTGCCAGCAGCCATAGCCAGGGACAGGGGATCACAGATACGCAGTATTTT	CASSHSQGQGITDTQYF